Below are 22 T cell receptor beta chains sequenced from a single sample in a study of CXCR3-negative and CXCR3-positive naive CD8 T cells. The libraries of TRB cDNA were prepared using 5' RACE with UMI labels. Each CDR3 protein gets one entry in TCRdb, which reprocessed the 5' RACE reads and gives no DNA. This listing includes roughly 24,000 distinct CDR3 sequences. Sequencing was performed on naive CXCR3- CD8+ T cells from blood. Described subset: CD45RO-CCR7+CD27+CD95- naive CD8+ T cells lacking CXCR3 (TNR3-). Receptors were obtained from a human donor in good health. Some clones in this sample may be carry-over from other donors' samples.

The gene calls are TRBV28 and TRBJ1-3; there is no DNA to check the TCRdb D call of TRBD1. The CDR3 loop spans 17 amino acids. From germline, CDR1 is MDHEN and CDR2 SYDVKM. CDR3 residues: CASSLSRRGLSGNTIYF.

According to its frequency, this clonotype is medium-sized. This chain connects TRBV5-5 to TRBJ1-5. CDR1 is SGHKS and CDR2 is YYEKEE in the germline V gene (reference sequence). This CDR3 contains 13 residues. Here the CDR3 reads CASSGIDSQPQHF. The whole variable domain, filled in from reference TRBV5-5 and TRBJ1-5, reads DAGVTQSPTHLIKTRGQQVTLRCSPISGHKSVSWYQQVLGQGPQFIFQYYEKEERGRGNFPDRFSARQFPNYSSELNVNALLLGDSALYLCASSGIDSQPQHFGDGTRLSIL.

The chain carries TRBV28 and TRBJ1-1. The CDR3 spans 14 residues. The germline V gene encodes CDR1 MDHEN and CDR2 SYDVKM. The CDR3 protein is CASSLVSVNTEAFF.

V is TRBV20-1 and J is TRBJ2-1; TCRdb names TRBD2, which stays unverified in the absence of DNA. Per germline, CDR1 DFQATT and CDR2 SNEGSKA (reference sequence). The CDR3 sequence is 17 residues long. The CDR3 spells CSARDLRTSGAYNEQFF.

The V call is TRBV20-1, the J call TRBJ2-7; absent DNA, TCRdb's TRBD2 call cannot be checked. Germline V gives CDR1 DFQATT, CDR2 SNEGSKA (reference sequence). The CDR3 sequence is 15 residues long. CDR3 region: CSAEGPEAAAYEQYF.

The chain employs TRBV6-6 and TRBJ2-1; without DNA, the TCRdb call of TRBD1 cannot be checked. The CDR3 has 15 residues. Germline CDR1 reads MNHNY; CDR2 reads SVGAGI (reference sequence). This chain's CDR3 is CASSYGTGSYNEQFF.

The chain is built from TRBV29-1 and TRBJ2-3; the D gene TCRdb calls, TRBD2, cannot be checked with no DNA. This CDR3 has 17 residues. Germline loops: CDR1 SQVTM, CDR2 ANQGSEA. This CDR3 is CSVEEELAGGPGDTQYF.

The chain links TRBV20-1 to TRBJ1-1; TCRdb's D call of TRBD1 is untestable without DNA. This CDR3 has 15 amino acids. Germline CDR1 reads DFQATT; CDR2 reads SNEGSKA (reference sequence). The CDR3 is CSAREGDRVWTEAFF.

The V gene is TRBV5-1, the J gene TRBJ1-2. From germline, CDR1 is SGHRS and CDR2 YFSETQ. The CDR3 runs 13 residues. The CDR3 loop reads CASSLDSNYGYAF.

V is TRBV13 and J is TRBJ1-2. This CDR3 is built from 14 residues. The germline V gene encodes CDR1 PRHDT and CDR2 FYEKMQ (reference sequence). The chain's CDR3 is CASSQTPGNYGYTF.

The gene calls are TRBV7-9 and TRBJ1-1. CDR1 is SEHNR, CDR2 FQNEAQ, per germline (reference sequence). The CDR3 spans 15 residues. CDR3 amino acids: CASSPKYVDPAEAFF.

The gene calls are TRBV19 and TRBJ2-7; the D call from TCRdb, TRBD1, cannot be confirmed without DNA. Germline lookup yields CDR1 LNHDA and CDR2 SQIVND (reference sequence). The CDR3 spans 14 residues. The CDR3 reads CASSMRQGAHEQYF.

This clonotype is classed as medium-sized by frequency. The chain couples TRBV5-1 to TRBJ1-5. The CDR3 is 14 amino acids. CDR1 SGHRS and CDR2 YFSETQ come from the germline V gene. The CDR3 here is CASSLDEVSQPQHF.

This chain links TRBV28 with TRBJ2-7; TCRdb designates TRBD1, a call that cannot be tested without DNA. Germline V gives CDR1 MDHEN, CDR2 SYDVKM. The CDR3 covers 15 residues. CDR3 in amino acids: CASSRGTGVSYEQYF.

V usage is TRBV12-3 or TRBV12-4 and J usage is TRBJ2-2; TCRdb gives TRBD1 as the D gene, but with no DNA this cannot be confirmed. The CDR3 has 14 amino acids. The CDR3: CASVPGQGSGELFF.

The V call is TRBV4-3, the J call TRBJ1-2. CDR3 length: 16 residues. The germline V gene encodes CDR1 LGHNA and CDR2 YSLEER. Here the CDR3 reads CASSPEARALLYGYTF.

The chain combines TRBV29-1 with TRBJ2-1; TCRdb gives TRBD1 as the D gene, but with no DNA this cannot be confirmed. Per germline, CDR1 SQVTM and CDR2 ANQGSEA. CDR3 length: 14 residues. This CDR3 reads CSVEVGPGDNEQFF.

The V gene is TRBV4-3, the J gene TRBJ2-1. Germline V gene sequence: CDR1 LGHNA, CDR2 YSLEER. The CDR3 loop spans 15 amino acids. The chain's CDR3 is CASSQDSSAYNEQFF.

The gene calls are TRBV7-9 and TRBJ2-7; TCRdb indicates TRBD1, and absent DNA this call remains unverified. Germline CDR1 and CDR2: SEHNR and FQNEAQ (reference sequence). The CDR3 covers 16 residues. Here the CDR3 reads CASSHTVGTGTYEQYF.

The J gene is TRBJ2-1, the V gene TRBV27. Germline-derived CDR1 and CDR2 are MNHEY and SMNVEV (reference sequence). The CDR3 is made up of 15 amino acids. The CDR3 here is CASSSTGSSYNEQFF.

The chain has TRBV4-3 and TRBJ2-7; as DNA is missing, the TRBD1 call by TCRdb cannot be tested. Germline V CDR1 and CDR2: LGHNA, YSLEER. The CDR3 is 16 amino acids. CDR3 protein: CASSQDQDRGRYEQYF.

The chain carries TRBV24-1 and TRBJ2-2; there is no DNA to check the TCRdb D call of TRBD1. From germline, CDR1 is KGHDR and CDR2 SFDVKD. The CDR3 is 14 residues long. CDR3 sequence reads: CATSETGFTGELFF.